This T cell receptor (beta chain) stems from a study of cytomegalovirus exposure and HLA in healthy donors. Study information: One earlier analysis, a look at about 179 million T cells, found almost 120 million unique TCR beta sequences. Study results and caveats: The study dropped some indistinguishable V segments, TRBV6-2 and TRBV6-3 among them.

Of note for this clone: Its antigen remains unknown.

PCR amplification relied on 60 Vbeta primers (plus 13 Jbeta primers). Data came from immunoSEQ multiplex PCR; TCRdb stores just in-frame clones and leaves some out. Of 100,000 to 150,000 clones in the sample, more than 65% were seen once. Losses at the gene ends were 4 bases for V and 4 bases for J; bases not matched to a gene: 6. Germline V gives CDR1 SGDLS, CDR2 YYNGEE. This CDR3 spans 15 amino acids. The chain links TRBV9 to TRBJ1-2, with 11 bases fitting TRBD1. This receptor was obtained from a woman aged 40 to 49 in good health and CMV-seropositive. The specimen sequenced was PBMCs. This chain's CDR3 is CASSPGQGGTYGYTF. The CDR3, as DNA: TGTGCCAGCAGCCCGGGACAGGGGGGAACCTATGGCTACACCTTC.